The text below deals with one T cell receptor (beta chain). Donors were grouped by their self-reported clinical history. This sample was included in a study of blood T cell repertoires in COVID-19. Study details: T cells, B-cell-depleted T cells, or PBMCs provided the cDNA or gDNA that served as material.

The protocol was immunoSEQ multiplex PCR, while the TCRdb copy is restricted to in-frame clones and leaves out a portion. The sample consists of more than 300,000 clones, more than 75% of them appearing once. Germline CDR1 SGHVS, CDR2 FNYEAQ. The germline V and J ends were trimmed by 0 bases and 10 bases, with 9 bases remaining between them. The CDR3 is made up of 12 amino acids. The sequence derives from a woman in her late teens or twenties who had recovered from COVID-19. The chain couples TRBV7-6 to TRBJ1-1; maybe TRBD1 (5 bases). Specimen: PBMCs or T cells enriched from blood (not recorded which). This CDR3 is CASSLARDVAFF. In nucleotides, the CDR3 is TGTGCCAGCAGCTTAGCCAGGGATGTAGCTTTCTTT.